What follows is one TCR beta chain and its context. Its cognate antigen is unknown. The data are from a study of cytomegalovirus exposure and HLA in healthy donors. This CDR3 is 16 amino acids long. The ends lost 0 bases at V and 7 bases at J; junction bases unmatched: 7. Germline loops: CDR1 SGHVS, CDR2 FNYEAQ. The data were produced by immunoSEQ multiplex PCR, yet TCRdb's version contains in-frame clones alone and is incomplete. The sample shows more than 110,000 clones, around 90% of them seen only once. Regarding the study as a whole: According to the study, roughly 160 TCR beta chains were cytomegalovirus-associated. Per published reports, the classifier diagnosed cytomegalovirus status with high specificity and sensitivity. Many donors shared some public TCRs, even though most TCR sequences were rare. In the 95 to 150 validation repertoires, a later analysis found that first-cohort TCR clusters tended to co-occur.

The chain employs TRBV7-6 and TRBJ2-7; 12 bases line up with TRBD2. The TCR sequence derives from a woman aged 18-29 years in good health and CMV-seropositive. Input material: PBMCs. DNA for the CDR3: TGTGCCAGCAGCTTAGCCCCTAGCGGGGGGGAGGTAGAGCAGTACTTC. It codes for CASSLAPSGGEVEQYF.